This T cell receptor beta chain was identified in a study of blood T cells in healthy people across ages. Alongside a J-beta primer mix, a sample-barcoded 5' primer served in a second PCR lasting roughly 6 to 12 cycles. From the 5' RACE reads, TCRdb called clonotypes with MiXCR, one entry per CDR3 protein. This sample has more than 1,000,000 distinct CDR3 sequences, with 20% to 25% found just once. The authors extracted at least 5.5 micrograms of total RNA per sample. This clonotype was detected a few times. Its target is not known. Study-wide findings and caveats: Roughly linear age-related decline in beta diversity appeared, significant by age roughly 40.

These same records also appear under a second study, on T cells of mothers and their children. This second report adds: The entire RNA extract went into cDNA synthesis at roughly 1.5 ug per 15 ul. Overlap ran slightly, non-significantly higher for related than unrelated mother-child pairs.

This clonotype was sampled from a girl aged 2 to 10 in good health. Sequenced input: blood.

The CDR3 bases are TGTGCCACCTCTAGCGGGAGGGAGGGACTGAGCCAAGAGACCCAGTACTTC. Translating it yields CATSSGREGLSQETQYF. The J gene is TRBJ2-5, the V gene TRBV10-3; 12 bases are shared with TRBD2. This CDR3 has 17 residues. Germline trimming cut 10 bases from V and 1 base from J; bases unmatched to any gene: 13. Germline CDR1 ENHRY, CDR2 SYGVKD.